Listed below are T cell receptor beta chains from one sample, sequenced in a study of blood T cell repertoires in COVID-19. The assay was immunoSEQ multiplex PCR, and TCRdb's table has in-frame clones only and misses some. This sample has around 190,000 clones, with 65% to 85% found just once. Sequencing was done on a sample of PBMCs or T cells enriched from blood (not recorded which). These receptors were collected from a woman aged 30 to 39 who had recovered from COVID-19. The CDR3 runs from the conserved cysteine through the conserved F or W. The order of the fields is J gene, D gene, clone size, V gene, CDR3 DNA, CDR3 protein. The D gene is left open where the match is weak. Size values are once, few and many counts, or a class for expanded clones, and some rows have none.

J: TRBJ1-5; D: -; size: -; V: TRBV28; DNA: TGTGCCAGCAGTTACCTCCGGAATCAGCCCCAGCATTTT; CDR3: CASSYLRNQPQHF
J: TRBJ1-1; D: -; size: once; V: TRBV19; DNA: TGTGCCAGTCTACAGGGTTACACTGAAGCTTTCTTT; CDR3: CASLQGYTEAFF
J: TRBJ2-1; D: -; size: -; V: TRBV11-2; DNA: TGTGCCAGCAGCATCCTTACGGCGGCGGCCAATGAGCAGTTCTTC; CDR3: CASSILTAAANEQFF
J: TRBJ1-1; D: TRBD1; size: -; V: TRBV11-2; DNA: TGTGCCAGCAGCTTAGATCCTTGGGACAGGGGAGTGAACACTGAAGCTTTCTTT; CDR3: CASSLDPWDRGVNTEAFF
J: TRBJ1-4; D: -; size: -; V: TRBV28; DNA: TGTGCCAGCAGACCGACCGGGACATCTAATGAAAAACTGTTTTTT; CDR3: CASRPTGTSNEKLFF
J: TRBJ2-5; D: TRBD2; size: -; V: TRBV4-2; DNA: TGTGCCAGCAGACGGACTAGCGGGGGGGATGGTGAGACCCAGTACTTC; CDR3: CASRRTSGGDGETQYF
J: TRBJ1-3; D: -; size: -; V: TRBV28; DNA: TGTGCCAGCCCTACGGGAGGCTCTGGAAACACCATATATTTT; CDR3: CASPTGGSGNTIYF
J: TRBJ2-3; D: TRBD2; size: -; V: TRBV19; DNA: TGTGCCAGTAGTAGGGTTAGCGGGAATACAGATACGCAGTATTTT; CDR3: CASSRVSGNTDTQYF
J: TRBJ2-1; D: -; size: -; V: TRBV5-5; DNA: TGTGCCAGCAGCTGGGTGGACAGCCCGTTAGCGGAGCAGTTCTTC; CDR3: CASSWVDSPLAEQFF
J: TRBJ1-2; D: TRBD1; size: -; V: TRBV29-1; DNA: TGCAGCGTTGTGGAACAGGGGACTAACTATGGCTACACCTTC; CDR3: CSVVEQGTNYGYTF
J: TRBJ1-5; D: -; size: -; V: TRBV28; DNA: TGTGCCAGCAGTTTTGCCTCTGCCGGGAACAATCAGCCCCAGCATTTT; CDR3: CASSFASAGNNQPQHF
J: TRBJ2-7; D: -; size: -; V: TRBV11-2; DNA: TGTGCCAGCAGCTTAGCCCCAGGGAACGAGCAGTACTTC; CDR3: CASSLAPGNEQYF
J: TRBJ2-2; D: -; size: once; V: TRBV5-1; DNA: TGCGCCAGCAGCTTCCTTACGCCACCGACAGTCGGGGAGCTGTTTTTT; CDR3: CASSFLTPPTVGELFF
J: TRBJ1-4; D: TRBD1; size: -; V: TRBV19; DNA: TGTGCCAGTAGTCCAGGGGGAGGATATGAAAAACTGTTTTTT; CDR3: CASSPGGGYEKLFF
J: TRBJ2-1; D: TRBD1; size: -; V: TRBV28; DNA: TGTGCCAGCAGTCCTCGACAGGGCTCCTACAATGAGCAGTTCTTC; CDR3: CASSPRQGSYNEQFF
J: TRBJ1-6; D: TRBD1; size: -; V: TRBV19; DNA: TGTGCCAGTAGTACGACAGGGATTCATTCACCCCTCCACTTT; CDR3: CASSTTGIHSPLHF
J: TRBJ1-2; D: -; size: -; V: TRBV9; DNA: TGTGCCAGCAGCGTAGAGGCTCTACTACCGAACTATGGCTACACCTTC; CDR3: CASSVEALLPNYGYTF
J: TRBJ1-2; D: TRBD1; size: -; V: TRBV23-1; DNA: TGCGCCAGCACACCGGACAGGATCCATGGCTATGGCTACACCTTC; CDR3: CASTPDRIHGYGYTF
J: TRBJ2-1; D: -; size: -; V: TRBV27; DNA: TGTGCCAGCAGCCCGCGGAAGTCTCACAATGAGCAGTTCTTC; CDR3: CASSPRKSHNEQFF
J: TRBJ2-7; D: TRBD2; size: -; V: TRBV19; DNA: TGTGCCAGTAGTATCCAGGGACTAGCGGGTCACTACGAGCAGTACTTC; CDR3: CASSIQGLAGHYEQYF
J: TRBJ1-1; D: TRBD1; size: -; V: TRBV2; DNA: TGTGCCAGCAGTGGACAGGGAGGGAACACTGAAGCTTTCTTT; CDR3: CASSGQGGNTEAFF
J: TRBJ2-1; D: TRBD2; size: -; V: TRBV10-3; DNA: TGTGCCATCAGTGACCGCAGACTAGCGGGATCCTACAATGAGCAGTTCTTC; CDR3: CAISDRRLAGSYNEQFF
J: TRBJ2-7; D: -; size: -; V: TRBV20-1; DNA: TGCAGTGCTAGTTGGTTAGGGGTGAGGGAGCAGTACTTC; CDR3: CSASWLGVREQYF
J: TRBJ1-1; D: -; size: -; V: TRBV6-5; DNA: TGTGCCAGCAGCCGCATTGGAGACACTGAAGCTTTCTTT; CDR3: CASSRIGDTEAFF
J: TRBJ2-2; D: TRBD2; size: -; V: TRBV9; DNA: TGTGCCAGCAGCGTGCTGGGGGGGGTCACCGGGGAGCTGTTTTTT; CDR3: CASSVLGGVTGELFF
J: TRBJ2-1; D: TRBD2; size: -; V: TRBV10-3; DNA: TGTGCCATCAGTGACCAGACTAGCGGGAGGCGCAATGAGCAGTTCTTC; CDR3: CAISDQTSGRRNEQFF
J: TRBJ2-3; D: TRBD1; size: -; V: TRBV28; DNA: TGTGCCAGCAGTAATGATCGACAGGGGCTCACAGATACGCAGTATTTT; CDR3: CASSNDRQGLTDTQYF
J: TRBJ2-5; D: TRBD2; size: -; V: TRBV18; DNA: TGTGCCAGCTCAGCCGCTAGCGGGGTGGCGGAGACCCAGTACTTC; CDR3: CASSAASGVAETQYF
J: TRBJ2-1; D: -; size: -; V: TRBV5-5; DNA: TGTGCCAGCAGCCTGGGCGTCCGGAGCTCCTACAATGAGCAGTTCTTC; CDR3: CASSLGVRSSYNEQFF
J: TRBJ2-7; D: TRBD2; size: -; V: TRBV15; DNA: TGTGCCACCAGCAGAGAACCTAGCGGGTACGAGCAGTACTTC; CDR3: CATSREPSGYEQYF